Listed here are 12 T cell receptor beta chains from one sample, sequenced in a study of blood T cell repertoires in COVID-19. Method: immunoSEQ multiplex PCR; TCRdb's copy keeps in-frame clones and lacks some. The sample records 210,000 or so clones, 70% to 90% being singletons. The sample taken for sequencing was peripheral blood. These receptors were obtained from a man aged 50 or older with COVID-19, enrolled during active disease.

The V gene is TRBV7-8, the J gene TRBJ2-1; a weak D match, TRBD1 (5 bases). The CDR3 totals 15 residues. The V gene's germline CDR1 is SGHVS and CDR2 FQNEAQ. Trimming removed 0 bases from V and 6 bases from J, with 12 bases in between. The CDR3 region is CASSLAWQGSNEQFF. CDR3 sequence (DNA): TGTGCCAGCAGCTTAGCTTGGCAGGGAAGCAATGAGCAGTTCTTC.

DNA for the CDR3: TGTGCCACCAGTGGGCAGGTCCAAGAGACCCAGTACTTC. Its protein product is CATSGQVQETQYF. The chain links TRBV15 to TRBJ2-5; D unclear. The CDR3 loop spans 13 amino acids. The V and J ends lost 6 bases and 1 base respectively, with 9 bases between them. CDR1 is LNHNV and CDR2 is YYDKDF in the germline V gene (reference sequence). The full variable domain, in which reference TRBV15 and TRBJ2-5 provide the parts outside the CDR3, is DAMVIQNPRYQVTQFGKPVTLSCSQTLNHNVMYWYQQKSSQAPKLLFHYYDKDFNNEADTPDNFQSRRPNTSFCFLDIRSPGLGDTAMYLCATSGQVQETQYFGPGTRLLVL.

This clone was detected a few times. This chain uses TRBV27 with TRBJ1-4, with a possible D match to TRBD1 (6 bases). Trimming took off 5 bases at V and 1 base at J, with 8 bases between the two ends. The CDR3 covers 14 residues. CDR1 and CDR2 (germline): MNHEY, SMNVEV (reference sequence). DNA for the CDR3: TGTGCCAGCAGTATACAGGGAACTAATGAAAAACTGTTTTTT. It yields the protein CASSIQGTNEKLFF.

The genes are TRBV7-9 and TRBJ1-5; 9 nucleotides align to TRBD1. V lost 4 bases, J lost 7 bases, and 8 bases stayed unmatched. CDR3 size: 15 residues. CDR1 is SEHNR, CDR2 FQNEAQ, per germline (reference sequence). The CDR3 here is CASSSGTGTLQPQHF. In DNA form, the CDR3 reads TGTGCCAGCAGCTCCGGGACAGGGACGCTACAGCCCCAGCATTTT.

This clone was picked up one time. The V call is TRBV19, the J call TRBJ2-4; no firm D call. The CDR3 length is 15 residues. From germline, CDR1 is LNHDA and CDR2 SQIVND (reference sequence). V was cut by 0 bases and J by 7 bases, with 13 bases left in between. The CDR3 DNA is TGTGCCAGTAGTATAGATCGAGTTACGGAGAACATTCAGTACTTC. It encodes CASSIDRVTENIQYF.

The chain uses TRBV13 and TRBJ2-2; D ambiguous. Germline assignment: CDR1 PRHDT and CDR2 FYEKMQ (reference sequence). CDR3 length: 14 residues. V lost 5 bases and J lost 1, with 8 bases in between. Here the CDR3 DNA reads TGTGCCAGCAGCACCACGGGGAACACCGGGGAGCTGTTTTTT. It translates to CASSTTGNTGELFF.

The chain recombines TRBV9 with TRBJ1-3; weak D call: TRBD1 (6 bases). The germline V gene has CDR1 SGDLS and CDR2 YYNGEE. The ends were cut back, 3 bases at V and 0 bases at J, with 16 bases in the middle. CDR3 size: 17 residues. The CDR3 DNA sequence: TGTGCCAGCAGCGCCCGGGACACCCCAAGCTCTGGAAACACCATATATTTT. It yields the protein CASSARDTPSSGNTIYF.

The genes are TRBV7-2 and TRBJ2-7; TRBD1 matches 11 bases. The CDR3 covers 17 residues. The germline V gene has CDR1 SGHTA and CDR2 FQGNSA. V trimming: 2 bases; J trimming: 1 base; junction bases outside the gene matches: 7. In nucleotides, the CDR3 is TGTGCCAGCAGCTTACAATGGGGGACAGGGGGGTCCTACGAGCAGTACTTC. Residues: CASSLQWGTGGSYEQYF.

The chain uses TRBV29-1 and TRBJ2-3, with TRBD2 matching over 11 bases. The germline CDR1 and CDR2 sequences are SQVTM and ANQGSEA. V shed 0 bases and J 1 base; nucleotides not matched to a gene: 6. The CDR3 loop spans 17 amino acids. The CDR3 sequence: CSVEDPLAGGGTDTQYF. In DNA form, the CDR3 reads TGCAGCGTTGAAGATCCTTTAGCGGGGGGGGGCACAGATACGCAGTATTTT.

This clone turned up a few times. This chain joins TRBV11-2 and TRBJ2-1; perhaps TRBD2 as D (5 bases). The germline CDR1 and CDR2 sequences are SGHAT and FQNNGV. The CDR3 length is 15 residues. Trimming removed 5 bases from V and 5 bases from J, with 16 bases in between. In nucleotides, the CDR3 is TGTGCCAGCAGCATCCGGCTCGGAGGAAACAATGAGCAGTTCTTC. Encoded protein: CASSIRLGGNNEQFF.

The J gene is TRBJ1-6, the V gene TRBV7-6, with D tentatively TRBD1 (5 bases). The CDR3 contains 15 residues. The germline V gene has CDR1 SGHVS and CDR2 FNYEAQ. Trimming removed 4 bases from V and 7 bases from J, with 14 bases in between. CDR3 protein: CASSSTATANSPLHF. CDR3 coding DNA: TGTGCCAGCAGCTCAACCGCGACAGCCAATTCACCCCTCCACTTT.

The V call is TRBV20-1, the J call TRBJ1-2, with D hard to call. Deletions cut 2 bases from V and 3 bases from J, with 4 bases between. Germline CDR1 and CDR2: DFQATT and SNEGSKA (reference sequence). The length of the CDR3 is 11 residues. The CDR3 here is CSARQDYGYTF. CDR3 nucleotide sequence: TGCAGTGCTAGACAGGACTATGGCTACACCTTC.